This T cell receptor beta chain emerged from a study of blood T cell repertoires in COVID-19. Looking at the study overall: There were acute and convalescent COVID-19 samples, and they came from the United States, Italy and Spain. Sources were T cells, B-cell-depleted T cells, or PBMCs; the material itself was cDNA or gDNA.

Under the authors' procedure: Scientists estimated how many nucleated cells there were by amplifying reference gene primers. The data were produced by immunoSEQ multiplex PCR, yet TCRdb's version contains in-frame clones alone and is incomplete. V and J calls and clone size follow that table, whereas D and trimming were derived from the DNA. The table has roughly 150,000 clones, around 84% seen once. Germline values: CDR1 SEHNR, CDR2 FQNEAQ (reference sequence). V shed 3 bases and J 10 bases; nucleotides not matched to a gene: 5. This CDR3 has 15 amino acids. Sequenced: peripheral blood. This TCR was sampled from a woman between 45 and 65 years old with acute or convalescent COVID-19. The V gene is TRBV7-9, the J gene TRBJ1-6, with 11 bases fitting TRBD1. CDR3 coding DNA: TGTGCCAGCAGCTTTAGGACAGGGGGCGAGTCACCCCTCCACTTT. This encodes CASSFRTGGESPLHF. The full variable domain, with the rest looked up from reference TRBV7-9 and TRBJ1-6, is DTGVSQNPRHKITKRGQNVTFRCDPISEHNRLYWYRQTLGQGPEFLTYFQNEAQLEKSRLLSDRFSAERPKGSFSTLEIQRTEQGDSAMYLCASSFRTGGESPLHFGNGTRLTVT.